This is a list of T cell receptor beta chains from one sample in a study of T cell responses to AZD1222 COVID-19 vaccine. Data came from immunoSEQ multiplex PCR; TCRdb stores just in-frame clones and leaves some out. The sample includes more than 90,000 clones, roughly 83% of them seen just once. The sequencing used peripheral blood, collected 28 days after the second AZD1222 dose. These receptors were taken from an adult who received the AZD1222 COVID-19 vaccine. Both conserved end residues are part of each CDR3. A D gene is named only where the DNA matches it firmly. Not every row has a clone size; where given, it reads once, few, many or a size class.

CDR3nt	CDR3aa	d_gene	len	abundance	j_gene	v_gene
TGTGCCAGCAGCTTAAGGAGACAGGGGGACTCACCCCTCCACTTT	CASSLRRQGDSPLHF	TRBD1	15	NA	TRBJ1-6	TRBV7-2
TGTGCCAGCTCTGACAGGAGGAATCAGCCCCAGCATTTT	CASSDRRNQPQHF	NA	13	once	TRBJ1-5	TRBV27
TGCGCCAGCAGCTTAGGGTACTTGACAGGGGGCGCGTCAGATACGCAGTATTTT	CASSLGYLTGGASDTQYF	TRBD1	18	NA	TRBJ2-3	TRBV5-1
TGTGCCAGCAGTGACTCTCGGAGGGCTGGCTACACCTTC	CASSDSRRAGYTF	NA	13	NA	TRBJ1-2	TRBV6-4
TGTGCCAGCACCCTTGTTGAGGGGGATTATGGCTACACCTTC	CASTLVEGDYGYTF	NA	14	NA	TRBJ1-2	TRBV7-2
TGTGCCAGCAGCTTAGATAGAGGGCCCCAGCATTTT	CASSLDRGPQHF	NA	12	NA	TRBJ1-5	TRBV7-9
TGTGCCAGCAAGACGGACGGGGACTCCTACACCTTC	CASKTDGDSYTF	NA	12	NA	TRBJ1-2	TRBV2
TGTGCCAGCAGCGTAGCGTATAGGGGTGGTGAGCAGTTCTTC	CASSVAYRGGEQFF	NA	14	NA	TRBJ2-1	TRBV9
TGTGCCAGCAGTCGGGACGGAACTAACTATGGCTACACCTTC	CASSRDGTNYGYTF	NA	14	NA	TRBJ1-2	TRBV6-2/TRBV6-3
TGCGCCAGCAGCTACGGGCAATATGAAGATACGCAGTATTTT	CASSYGQYEDTQYF	NA	14	NA	TRBJ2-3	TRBV5-1
TGTGCCAGCAGCTTGCCAGGGGCGCGTGGCTACACCTTC	CASSLPGARGYTF	NA	13	NA	TRBJ1-2	TRBV5-4
TGCGCCAGCAGCTCGACCATAACAGCGGGGGGGAAATCCTACAATGAGCAGTTCTTC	CASSSTITAGGKSYNEQFF	TRBD2	19	NA	TRBJ2-1	TRBV5-1
TGTGCCAGCAGCCCTGACTCTACAGGGCCCCCTCTCTACGAGCAGTACTTC	CASSPDSTGPPLYEQYF	NA	17	NA	TRBJ2-7	TRBV7-2
TGTGCCAGCAGTTACCTCAGGACAGGGGGGATGACCCAGCATTTT	CASSYLRTGGMTQHF	TRBD1	15	NA	TRBJ1-5	TRBV6-2/TRBV6-3
TGTGCCACCAACAGTTGGCGGGGGGACTACGAGCAGTACTTC	CATNSWRGDYEQYF	TRBD2	14	NA	TRBJ2-7	TRBV28
TGTGCCAGTAGTTGGGGTGTCAACACTGAAGCTTTCTTT	CASSWGVNTEAFF	NA	13	NA	TRBJ1-1	TRBV19
TGTGCCAGCAGCATAAAGGACAGGGTAACTAATGAAAAACTGTTTTTT	CASSIKDRVTNEKLFF	TRBD1	16	once	TRBJ1-4	TRBV5-6
TGTGCCAGCAGCTCCCAGTTTTTGGACTACACAACTAATGAAAAACTGTTTTTT	CASSSQFLDYTTNEKLFF	NA	18	NA	TRBJ1-4	TRBV5-6
TGCGCCAGCAGCCAAGAGGCTACAGGGGATCAGCCCCAGCATTTT	CASSQEATGDQPQHF	TRBD1	15	NA	TRBJ1-5	TRBV4-1
TGTGCCAGCAGCCCGGCAGGGCTAGGCTACACCTTC	CASSPAGLGYTF	NA	12	NA	TRBJ1-2	TRBV12-3/TRBV12-4
TGTGCCAGCAGCCCCCGGACTAGCGGGAAGGCCGGGGAGCTGTTTTTT	CASSPRTSGKAGELFF	TRBD2	16	NA	TRBJ2-2	TRBV7-2
TGTGCCAGTACGTACTCTGGAAACACCATATATTTT	CASTYSGNTIYF	NA	12	NA	TRBJ1-3	TRBV12-3/TRBV12-4
TGTGCCAGTAGCGGTATGGACAGATCGAACACTGAAGCTTTCTTT	CASSGMDRSNTEAFF	NA	15	NA	TRBJ1-1	TRBV19
TGTGCCAGCAGCCCTGGGGCGGGACAGCTCTATGGCTACACCTTC	CASSPGAGQLYGYTF	TRBD1	15	NA	TRBJ1-2	TRBV7-2
TGCGCCAGCAGCCAAGGCCGGGACCAGACGGGCTACACCTTC	CASSQGRDQTGYTF	NA	14	NA	TRBJ1-2	TRBV4-1
TGTGCCAGCAGCTTCCGGGAGGGAGGGACTGGGGCAGATACGCAGTATTTT	CASSFREGGTGADTQYF	TRBD2	17	NA	TRBJ2-3	TRBV7-6
TGTGCCATCAGTTCGAATTTAGGGGTCGGGGGCTATGGCTACACCTTC	CAISSNLGVGGYGYTF	NA	16	NA	TRBJ1-2	TRBV10-3
TGTGCCAGCAGCCAGCGGGGGGGAGGGACAGATACGCAGTATTTT	CASSQRGGGTDTQYF	TRBD2	15	NA	TRBJ2-3	TRBV3-1/TRBV3-2
TGTGCCTGGAGTACCATCCAAAGCTATGGCTACACCTTC	CAWSTIQSYGYTF	NA	13	NA	TRBJ1-2	TRBV30